This T cell receptor beta chain is drawn from a study of blood T cell repertoires in COVID-19. Study-level information: The United States, Italy and Spain were the sources of the acute and convalescent COVID-19 samples.

Germline V gene lookup returns CDR1 SGDLS and CDR2 YYNGEE. This CDR3 comprises 15 residues. With 4 bases clipped from V and 1 base from J, the junction kept 7 bases outside the gene matches. This clone has a handful of counts. Clones were sequenced by immunoSEQ multiplex PCR, and TCRdb holds only the in-frame ones, with some missing. The table has roughly 60,000 clones, 55% to 75% seen once. The sample taken for sequencing was peripheral blood. This rearrangement joins TRBV9 to TRBJ2-5, with TRBD1 identical over 7 bases. The clonotype was recovered from a woman between 65 and 79 years old with COVID-19, enrolled during active disease. CDR3 in DNA: TGTGCCAGCAGCTCTCACCGGGACAGCCAAGAGACCCAGTACTTC. Its translation is CASSSHRDSQETQYF.